The sequence of this T cell receptor (beta chain) was determined in a study of OX40 agonist ivuxolimab in advanced cancers. With 6 bases removed from V and 6 bases from J, the gap between germline ends came to 11 bases. Germline assignment: CDR1 MNHNS and CDR2 SASEGT. The CDR3 runs 13 residues. People who had autoimmune disease history or systemic immunosuppression were excluded. The study's findings and limits: There were, on average, more expanded clones in CD8+ T cells than in CD4+.

For this clone: The antigen is undetermined.

Data came from immunoSEQ multiplex PCR; TCRdb stores just in-frame clones and leaves some out. The sample has tens of thousands of clones, 85% seen once. Specimen: CD4+ or CD8+ T cells sorted from blood, collected in a trial of the OX40 agonist ivuxolimab. The chain carries TRBV6-1 and TRBJ2-2, with a weak D call TRBD1 (6 bases). The receptor comes from an adult with an advanced solid tumor such as melanoma, head and neck, liver or kidney cancer. CDR3 protein: CASRGGVAGELFF. The CDR3, as DNA: TGTGCCAGCAGAGGGGGAGTCGCCGGGGAGCTGTTTTTT.